These 13 T cell receptor beta chains share one sample of origin, sequenced in a study of B cell selection in AIRE deficiency. The regulatory T cell sort gate was CD4+CD25hiCD127low/negative. TCRdb's copy holds only in-frame clones and misses some; the assay was immunoSEQ multiplex PCR. The table records 12,000 to 15,000 clones, under 95% of them present only once. Input material: Tregs sorted from PBMCs. The receptors were gathered from a human donor with AIRE deficiency.

This sequence joins TRBV5-1 and TRBJ1-1; weak D call: TRBD1 (5 bases). The CDR3 covers 14 residues. Germline V CDR1 and CDR2: SGHRS, YFSETQ. The ends were cut back, 0 bases at V and 1 base at J, with 7 bases in the middle. The CDR3 sequence: CASSLDRRNTEAFF. The CDR3 DNA follows: TGCGCCAGCAGCTTGGACAGGCGGAACACTGAAGCTTTCTTT.

V and J are TRBV28 and TRBJ2-3, with 12 bases fitting TRBD2. Germline CDR1 MDHEN, CDR2 SYDVKM. The V segment lost 5 bases and the J segment 6 bases; nucleotides outside the gene matches: 6. This CDR3 comprises 15 residues. In DNA form, the CDR3 reads TGTGCCAGCAGTAGCCTAGCGGGAGGGCCGGATACGCAGTATTTT. Its translation: CASSSLAGGPDTQYF. The full variable domain, completed using reference TRBV28 and TRBJ2-3, is DVKVTQSSRYLVKRTGEKVFLECVQDMDHENMFWYRQDPGLGLRLIYFSYDVKMKEKGDIPEGYSVSREKKERFSLILESASTNQTSMYLCASSSLAGGPDTQYFGPGTRLTVL.

The genes are TRBV5-1 and TRBJ2-1; 9 nucleotides match TRBD2. J gave up 0 bases and V 5 bases, and 6 bases lay outside the gene matches. The CDR3 is 16 residues long. Looked up from germline, CDR1 is SGHRS and CDR2 is YFSETQ. CDR3 residues: CASSGPTSGSYNEQFF. As DNA, the CDR3 is TGCGCCAGCAGTGGGCCGACTAGCGGCTCCTACAATGAGCAGTTCTTC.

The chain employs TRBV5-1 and TRBJ2-7; 8 bases match TRBD1. J gave up 2 bases and V 4 bases, and 8 bases lay outside the gene matches. The germline gives CDR1 SGHRS, CDR2 YFSETQ. The CDR3 has 15 residues. This CDR3 reads CASSPSGTGTYEQYF. The CDR3 bases are TGCGCCAGCAGCCCCTCCGGGACAGGAACCTACGAGCAGTACTTC.

The rearrangement joins TRBV30 to TRBJ1-5; the D gene is possibly TRBD1 (5 bases). The V and J ends lost 1 base and 0 bases respectively, with 7 bases between them. The CDR3 sequence is 14 residues long. The germline V gene has CDR1 GTSNPN and CDR2 SVGIG (reference sequence). This CDR3 is CAWSGRGSNQPQHF. The CDR3 nucleotides read TGTGCCTGGAGTGGGAGGGGTAGCAATCAGCCCCAGCATTTT.

In DNA, the CDR3 is TGTGCCAGTAGTCTGGCAGGGGGAGGCAATCAGCCCCAGCATTTT. Residues: CASSLAGGGNQPQHF. This chain joins TRBV19 and TRBJ1-5; 7 bases are a match to TRBD1. CDR3 size: 15 residues. The junction had 6 bases not matched to a gene; V was cut back by 5 bases and J by 2 bases. The germline V gene encodes CDR1 LNHDA and CDR2 SQIVND (reference sequence).

The chain carries TRBV6-1 and TRBJ2-2; no clear D gene. V was shortened by 7 bases and J by 5 bases, with 11 bases between the two germline ends. CDR1 is MNHNS, CDR2 SASEGT, per germline. The CDR3 is 13 amino acids. CDR3 sequence reads: CASMLVKTGELFF. CDR3 nucleotide sequence: TGTGCCAGCATGTTAGTGAAGACCGGGGAGCTGTTTTTT.

J is TRBJ1-2 and V is TRBV7-2; tentatively, D is TRBD1 (5 bases). Trimming left V 6 bases short and J 5 bases short, with 19 bases between. Germline values: CDR1 SGHTA, CDR2 FQGNSA. The CDR3 has 15 residues. As DNA, the CDR3 is TGTGCCAGCAGTCACTCGCCGGGACTGAGATATGGCTACACCTTC. Translating gives CASSHSPGLRYGYTF.

This chain's CDR3 is CASSYLAGGDNEQFF. CDR3 nucleotides: TGCGCCAGCAGCTATCTAGCGGGAGGGGACAATGAGCAGTTCTTC. The chain combines TRBV5-1 with TRBJ2-1, with 12 bases lining up with TRBD2. V dropped 3 bases and J dropped 5; count of bases not matched to a gene: 3. Germline-derived CDR1 and CDR2 are SGHRS and YFSETQ. This CDR3 is 15 amino acids long.

To note about this clone: A junction boundary mismatches the germline segment, possibly from a read error. The V call is TRBV6-1, the J call TRBJ2-3; a possible D gene is TRBD1 (5 bases). The CDR3 loop spans 13 amino acids. The germline V gene encodes CDR1 MNHNS and CDR2 SASEGT. The CDR3 DNA is TGCGCCAGCAGTGAATTCAGGGCAGATACGCAGTATTTT. Translating gives CASSEFRADTQYF.

The V gene is TRBV2, the J gene TRBJ1-2; 10 bases are a match to TRBD1. The ends lost 4 bases at V and 6 bases at J; junction bases unmatched: 2. Germline V CDR1 and CDR2: SNHLY, FYNNEI. The CDR3 totals 13 residues. CDR3 DNA: TGTGCCAGCAGTGGACAGGGGGCAAATGGCTACACCTTC. This translates into CASSGQGANGYTF.

The rearrangement uses TRBV5-1 and TRBJ2-7; 11 nucleotides agree with TRBD2. Germline-derived CDR1 and CDR2 are SGHRS and YFSETQ. This CDR3 contains 19 residues. V trimming: 4 bases; J trimming: 3 bases; junction bases outside the gene matches: 18. This chain's CDR3 is CASSGRTGTSGARYYEQYF. The CDR3 DNA reads TGCGCCAGCAGCGGGCGGACCGGGACTAGCGGAGCTCGTTACTACGAGCAGTACTTC.

J is TRBJ1-2 and V is TRBV4-3; D not certain. The CDR3 is 15 residues long. Germline lookup yields CDR1 LGHNA and CDR2 YSLEER. V was pared by 0 bases and J by 2 bases, with 10 bases between. The CDR3 DNA reads TGCGCCAGCAGCCAAGACGGCAGTCCCAACTATGGCTACACCTTC. Protein sequence: CASSQDGSPNYGYTF.